This TCR beta chain was recorded in a study of cytotoxic CD8 clonotypes in ibrutinib-treated CLL (dated by TCRdb to about 2021). In the study overall: The cohort had 11 relapsed/refractory and roughly 15 treatment-naive patients; approximately 18 were IGHV unmutated. Partial responses were observed in about 25 patients and complete responses in 2; after a median follow-up of 68 months, remission was maintained in some 14 patients and progression was observed in approximately 12. The response samples were drawn at a median of roughly eleven months into treatment, with a range of about 6 to 36 months. On average, each sample yielded around 250,000 productive templates and 94,082 productive rearrangements. Longitudinal samples were obtainable from 26 of the 86 participants in the trial. Cryopreserved peripheral blood mononuclear cells were collected before treatment, at response, and at either disease progression or sustained remission. Every remission and progressive disease sample was obtained while ibrutinib was still being received by the patients. What the research found in general, with its limitations: Public clonotypes were found to be uncommon and were observed to contract or remain stable during treatment; the increase in clonality was shown to reflect expansion of private clonotypes at ibrutinib response. At baseline, clonality was higher than in age-matched healthy donors and showed a strong correlation with circulating CD8+ T-cell counts. Clonality rose at ibrutinib response, remained stable during sustained remission, and dropped back toward baseline at progression. Sampling times were not matched between patients in sustained remission and patients whose disease was progressing, and lymph node repertoires were not examined.

The CDR3, cysteine through phenylalanine, is 15 amino acids long. Just CDR3 DNA is preserved here, 45 bases in frame from base 1. Based on the germline V gene, the CDR1 and CDR2 sequences are LGHNA and YNFKEQ. V gives up 0 bases and J gives up 6 bases, and the segment between their germline ends measures 12 bases. Concerning this clone itself: Its antigen is still unknown. No base quality values were provided; no much bigger clone lies one nucleotide off.

The goal of deep resolution MiSeq sequencing was a depth between 1 in 1 million and 1 in 200,000 T cells, and coverage averaged 10x per clonotype. The immunoSEQ hsTCRB Kit was used to generate TCR beta libraries. As for the authors' bioinformatics: ImmunoSEQ Data Assistant and ImmunoSEQ Analyzer were used for data analysis, and V, D and J genes were assigned according to IMGT definitions. Clonality was computed as one minus normalized Shannon entropy of productive rearrangement frequencies, ranging from 0 to 1. Public clonotype analysis was restricted to overrepresented clonotypes comprising at least 0.05% of each patient's repertoire. Repertoires from some 14 age-matched healthy donors in immuneACCESS were used as clonality controls. TCRdb provides this immuneACCESS table in a form limited to in-frame rearrangements. Some clones are lacking; in checked studies, under half of them reflect an unresolved V gene, and why the rest are absent is not known. V and J calls plus clone size are reproduced from that table; the DNA served to infer D and trimming. The table for this sample lists about 130,000 clones; approximately 83% of them were counted only once. Of the sample, approximately 2% is held by the ten largest clones.

The sample's time point label, in plain terms: around 25 months on ibrutinib. For TCR beta library preparation, about 2.1 micrograms of genomic DNA were extracted from the cryopreserved PBMCs. Longitudinal blood samples from CLL patients on ibrutinib monotherapy underwent high-throughput TCR beta sequencing. Patients were enrolled in a phase 2 open-label single-center ibrutinib monotherapy trial. Recombination joined TRBV4-2 with TRBJ1-5, with the D gene call left open. The material was PBMCs, obtained after 24 months of ibrutinib treatment. This TCR was sampled from a human donor with chronic lymphocytic leukemia. The encoded CDR3 is CASSQDIGSRQPQHF. The DNA reads TGTGCCAGCAGCCAAGATATCGGGAGCCGTCAGCCCCAGCATTTT.